This TCR beta chain was documented in a study of blood T cell repertoires in COVID-19. Study details: Acute and convalescent COVID-19 samples came from the United States, Italy and Spain.

The assay was immunoSEQ multiplex PCR, and TCRdb's table has in-frame clones only and misses some. The sample contains around 150,000 clones, approximately 90% of which appear only once. Enrollees, roughly 18 to 90 years old, lived in roughly 24 US areas. Clinical histories supplied by participants themselves formed the basis of cohort assignment. The study counted Cohort 3 donors as recovered given two negative PCRs, clearance, or symptom resolution. This CDR3 has 14 residues. Trimming at V came to 5 bases and at J to 3 bases, leaving 6 bases not matched to a gene. CDR1 is SGHTA, CDR2 FQGNSA, per germline.

Sequencing input: PBMCs or T cells enriched from blood (not recorded which). This sequence joins TRBV7-2 and TRBJ2-5; TRBD1 aligns across 7 bases. The sequence derives from a woman aged 50 to 60 who had recovered from COVID-19. As DNA, the CDR3 is TGTGCCAGCAGCAGAAGACAGGGTAAAGAGACCCAGTACTTC. Translating gives CASSRRQGKETQYF.